This TCR beta chain came from a study of CD8+ T cells in alopecia areata. General study points: Only one nonresponder was present, which leaves the link between baseline CD8+ expansion and response uncertain.

V was clipped by 0 bases and J by 10 bases; unmatched bases: 2. The CDR3 consists of 13 residues. Germline CDR1 is SGDLS and CDR2 is YYNGEE. This sample's treatment: oral pan-JAK inhibitor, 5-10 mg twice daily. RNA, once extracted, was reverse transcribed into cDNA for use as the sequencing template. Clones were read by immunoSEQ multiplex PCR, and TCRdb kept only the in-frame ones, dropping some. The table lists about 210,000 clones, approximately 57% of them singletons. This clone came up many times. Antigen: not known. This receptor was obtained from a human donor with alopecia areata. V gene TRBV9 combines with J gene TRBJ1-4; 8 bases fit TRBD1. Sequenced material: CD4+ T cells sorted from blood, taken at week 4, from a patient treated with tofacitinib. The CDR3 DNA follows: TGTGCCAGCAGCGTAGGAACAGGGGGAAAACTGTTTTTT. Protein: CASSVGTGGKLFF.